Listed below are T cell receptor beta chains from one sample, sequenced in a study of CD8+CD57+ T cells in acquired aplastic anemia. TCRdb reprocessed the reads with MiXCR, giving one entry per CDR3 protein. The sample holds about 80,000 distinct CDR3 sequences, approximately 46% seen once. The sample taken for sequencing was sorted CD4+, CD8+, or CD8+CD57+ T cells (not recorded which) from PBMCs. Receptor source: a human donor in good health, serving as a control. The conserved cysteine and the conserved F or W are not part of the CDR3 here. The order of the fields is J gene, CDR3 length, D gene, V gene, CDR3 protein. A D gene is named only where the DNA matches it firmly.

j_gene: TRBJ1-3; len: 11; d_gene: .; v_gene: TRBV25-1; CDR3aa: ASSLSTGNTIY
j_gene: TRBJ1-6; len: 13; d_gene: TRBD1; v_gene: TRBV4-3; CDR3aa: ASSRDRVDNSPLH
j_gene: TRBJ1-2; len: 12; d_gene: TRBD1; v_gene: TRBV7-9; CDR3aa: ASSPVGQGYGYT
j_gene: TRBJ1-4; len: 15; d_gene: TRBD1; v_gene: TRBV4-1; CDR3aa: ASRAGTGAETNEKLF
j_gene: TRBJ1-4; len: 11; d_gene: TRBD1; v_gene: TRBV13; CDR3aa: ASRQGENEKLF
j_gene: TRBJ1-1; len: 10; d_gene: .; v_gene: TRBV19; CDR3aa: ASSPSGGEAF
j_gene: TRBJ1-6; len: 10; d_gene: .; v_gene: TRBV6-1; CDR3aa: ASSPQPWSLH
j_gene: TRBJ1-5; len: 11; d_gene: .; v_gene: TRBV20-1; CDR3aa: SARSISNQPQH
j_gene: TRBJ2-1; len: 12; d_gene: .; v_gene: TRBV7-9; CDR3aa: ASSSRDSLTEQF
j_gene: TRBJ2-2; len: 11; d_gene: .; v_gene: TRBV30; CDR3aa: AWSRGRGGELF
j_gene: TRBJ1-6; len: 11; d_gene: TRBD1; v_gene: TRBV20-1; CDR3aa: SAIDRGNSPLH
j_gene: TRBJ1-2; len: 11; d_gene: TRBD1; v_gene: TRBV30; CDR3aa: ASWTGANYGYT
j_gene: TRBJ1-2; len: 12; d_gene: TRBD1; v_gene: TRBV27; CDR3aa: ASSPTGGGYGCT
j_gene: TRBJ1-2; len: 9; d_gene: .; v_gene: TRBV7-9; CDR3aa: ASSPRDRHT
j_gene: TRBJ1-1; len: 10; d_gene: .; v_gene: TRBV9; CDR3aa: ASSVGSGEAF
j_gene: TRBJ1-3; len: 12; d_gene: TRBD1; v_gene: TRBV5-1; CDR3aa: ASSPTGGGNTIY
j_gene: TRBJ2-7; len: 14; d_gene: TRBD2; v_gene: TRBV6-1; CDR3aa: ASTQGAGGGTYEQY
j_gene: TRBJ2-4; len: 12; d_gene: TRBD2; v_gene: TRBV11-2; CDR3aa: ASSLGGRGNIQY
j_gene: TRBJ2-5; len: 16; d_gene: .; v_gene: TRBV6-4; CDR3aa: ASSDELRRGRIQETQY
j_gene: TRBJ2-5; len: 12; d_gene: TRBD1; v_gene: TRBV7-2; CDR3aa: ASSFSPAQGSQY
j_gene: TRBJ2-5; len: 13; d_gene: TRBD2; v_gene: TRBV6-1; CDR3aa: ATQPGLAAQETQY
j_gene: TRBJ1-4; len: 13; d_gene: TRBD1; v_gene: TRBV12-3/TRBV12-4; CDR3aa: ASSGVTGGGEKLF
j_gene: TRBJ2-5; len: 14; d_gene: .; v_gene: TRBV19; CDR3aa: ASSIAGERPPTPQY
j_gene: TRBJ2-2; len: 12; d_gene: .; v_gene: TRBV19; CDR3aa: ASSTGPTTGELF
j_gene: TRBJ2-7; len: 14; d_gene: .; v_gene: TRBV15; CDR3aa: ATSRTLRDGYYEQY
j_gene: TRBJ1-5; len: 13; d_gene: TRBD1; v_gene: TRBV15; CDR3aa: ATSLIQGMNQPQH